The present entry profiles one TCR beta chain with its context. A sample-barcoded 5' primer and a J-beta primer mix were used in a second PCR of about 7 to 11 cycles. In TCRdb, the 5' RACE reads were re-called with MiXCR into one record per CDR3 protein. The top ten hold roughly a fifth of the sample, which has around 790,000 distinct CDR3 sequences, approximately 48% seen once. The CDR3 runs to 15 residues. Germline V lookup: CDR1 SGHDN, CDR2 FVKESK. The germline V and J ends were trimmed by 1 base and 5 bases, with 11 bases remaining between them. This sample was taken from a study of blood T cells in healthy people across ages.

The clonotype comes from a man between 60 and 70 years old in good health. The chain carries TRBV14 and TRBJ1-4; D is uncertain. Sequencing was done on a sample of blood. The CDR3 spells CASSQASGRNEKLFF. CDR3 nucleotide sequence: TGTGCCAGCAGCCAAGCGAGTGGGAGGAATGAAAAACTGTTTTTT. The full variable domain, rest sourced from reference TRBV14 and TRBJ1-4, is EAGVTQFPSHSVIEKGQTVTLRCDPISGHDNLYWYRRVMGKEIKFLLHFVKESKQDESGMPNNRFLAERTGGTYSTLKVQPAELEDSGVYFCASSQASGRNEKLFFGSGTQLSVL.